A selection of T cell receptor beta chains follows, all from one sample in a study of shared clonotypes between healthy human individuals. Sequenced by immunoSEQ multiplex PCR; TCRdb stores in-frame clones only, minus some. The table includes around 2.5 million clones, approximately 93% detected once. Sequenced sample: naive CD4+ T cells from PBMCs. Every receptor here comes from a man younger than 35 in good health. Some clones in this sample may be carry-over from other donors' samples. CDR3s include the opening cysteine and the closing phenylalanine or tryptophan. A D gene is named only where the DNA matches it firmly.

D,V,J,CDR3,DNA
TRBD2,TRBV29-1,TRBJ2-1,CSVAGLAGRNEQFF,TGCAGCGTTGCAGGACTAGCGGGACGCAATGAGCAGTTCTTC
TRBD1,TRBV28,TRBJ2-5,CASSRLGTGGVETQYF,TGTGCCAGCAGCCGACTTGGGACAGGGGGGGTAGAGACCCAGTACTTC
.,TRBV2,TRBJ2-2,CASSYQLQSTGELFF,TGTGCCAGCAGTTACCAGTTACAGAGCACCGGGGAGCTGTTTTTT
TRBD1,TRBV6-1,TRBJ2-7,CASRPDRVSYEQYF,TGTGCCAGCAGACCGGACAGGGTATCCTACGAGCAGTACTTC
TRBD2,TRBV14,TRBJ2-7,CASSQVVAGRYYEQYF,TGTGCCAGCAGCCAAGTAGTAGCGGGACGCTACTACGAGCAGTACTTC
TRBD2,TRBV4-1,TRBJ2-7,CASSQVRLAGGLSYEQYF,TGCGCCAGCAGCCAAGTGCGGCTAGCGGGAGGACTCTCCTACGAGCAGTACTTC
TRBD2,TRBV5-1,TRBJ2-1,CASSSHSTSGSFFSEQFF,TGCGCCAGCAGCTCTCACTCGACTAGCGGGAGTTTTTTTAGTGAGCAGTTCTTC
TRBD1,TRBV5-8,TRBJ1-2,CASRGATGTGGFYGYTF,TGTGCCAGCAGGGGAGCCACCGGGACAGGGGGCTTCTATGGCTACACCTTC
.,TRBV28,TRBJ2-5,CASGQFRGQETQYF,TGTGCCAGCGGCCAATTTAGGGGCCAAGAGACCCAGTACTTC
.,TRBV6-1,TRBJ1-1,CACGRRNTEAFF,TGTGCCTGCGGCAGGCGGAACACTGAAGCTTTCTTT
.,TRBV5-1,TRBJ2-7,CASSSDFVSYEQYF,TGCGCCAGCAGCTCGGACTTCGTTTCCTACGAGCAGTACTTC
.,TRBV6-5,TRBJ2-1,CASTKDPLYNEQFF,TGTGCCAGCACGAAGGACCCCCTCTACAATGAGCAGTTCTTC
TRBD2,TRBV2,TRBJ2-7,CASTLIAGVSYEQYF,TGTGCCAGCACCCTAATAGCGGGAGTGTCCTACGAGCAGTACTTC
.,TRBV18,TRBJ1-2,CASSPQVRGAPRGYTF,TGTGCCAGCTCACCACAGGTCAGGGGAGCCCCTCGAGGCTACACCTTC
.,TRBV7-2,TRBJ1-1,CASSLGGVNTEAFF,TGTGCCAGCAGCTTAGGGGGAGTGAACACTGAAGCTTTCTTT
.,TRBV5-6,TRBJ2-5,CASSGWGRGETQYF,TGTGCCAGCAGCGGGTGGGGAAGGGGGGAGACCCAGTACTTC
.,TRBV11-2,TRBJ1-2,CASSFGGGYTF,TGTGCCAGCAGCTTCGGGGGCGGCTACACCTTC
.,TRBV5-6,TRBJ2-6,CASSFSDRLSRANVLTF,TGTGCCAGCAGCTTTTCTGACAGGCTCTCCAGGGCCAACGTCCTGACTTTC
.,TRBV2,TRBJ2-7,CASSDTGKSSYEQYF,TGTGCCAGCAGTGATACAGGGAAGAGCTCCTACGAGCAGTACTTC
TRBD2,TRBV9,TRBJ2-5,CASSVVGLAGVETQYF,TGTGCCAGCAGCGTAGTCGGACTAGCGGGAGTGGAGACCCAGTACTTC
TRBD2,TRBV6-5,TRBJ2-7,CASSSPGLAGGEQYF,TGTGCCAGCAGTTCCCCGGGACTAGCGGGAGGCGAGCAGTACTTC
TRBD1,TRBV29-1,TRBJ2-1,CSVEDPGGSDEQFF,TGCAGCGTTGAAGATCCAGGGGGCTCGGATGAGCAGTTCTTC
.,TRBV7-2,TRBJ1-5,CASSFTGSSPQHF,TGTGCCAGCAGCTTTACAGGGAGCTCGCCCCAGCATTTT
TRBD1,TRBV5-1,TRBJ2-2,CASSLGGTANTGELFF,TGCGCCAGCAGCTTGGGTGGGACAGCGAACACCGGGGAGCTGTTTTTT
.,TRBV7-3,TRBJ2-3,CASSWKSGHTDTQYF,TGTGCCAGCAGCTGGAAGAGCGGACACACAGATACGCAGTATTTT
.,TRBV7-3,TRBJ2-3,CASSLTTYGTDTQYF,TGTGCCAGCAGCCTAACGACCTACGGCACAGATACGCAGTATTTT
TRBD1,TRBV6-1,TRBJ1-2,CASSEGGTGASYTF,TGTGCCAGCAGTGAAGGGGGGACAGGGGCGAGCTACACCTTC
.,TRBV5-4,TRBJ2-7,CASSPPPVGVVEQYF,TGTGCCAGCAGCCCCCCCCCGGTGGGGGTGGTGGAGCAGTACTTC